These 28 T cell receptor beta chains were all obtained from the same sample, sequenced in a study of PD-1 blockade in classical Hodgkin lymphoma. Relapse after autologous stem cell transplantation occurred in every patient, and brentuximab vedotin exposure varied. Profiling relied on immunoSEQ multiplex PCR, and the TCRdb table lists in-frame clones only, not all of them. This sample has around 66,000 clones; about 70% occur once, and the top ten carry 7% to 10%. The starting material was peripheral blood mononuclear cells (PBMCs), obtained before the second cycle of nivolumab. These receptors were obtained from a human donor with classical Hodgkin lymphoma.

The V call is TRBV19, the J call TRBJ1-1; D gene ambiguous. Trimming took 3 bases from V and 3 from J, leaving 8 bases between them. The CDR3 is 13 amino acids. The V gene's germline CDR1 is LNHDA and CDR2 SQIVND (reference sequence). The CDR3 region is CASSISGYTEAFF. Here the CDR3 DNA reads TGTGCCAGTAGTATTTCGGGGTACACTGAAGCTTTCTTT.

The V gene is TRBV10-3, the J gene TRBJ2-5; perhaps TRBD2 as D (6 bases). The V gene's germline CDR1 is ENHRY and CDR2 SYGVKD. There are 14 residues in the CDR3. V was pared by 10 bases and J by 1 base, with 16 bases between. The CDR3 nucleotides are TGTGCCACTTCCCCCCGGGACTCCCAAGAGACCCAGTACTTC. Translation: CATSPRDSQETQYF.

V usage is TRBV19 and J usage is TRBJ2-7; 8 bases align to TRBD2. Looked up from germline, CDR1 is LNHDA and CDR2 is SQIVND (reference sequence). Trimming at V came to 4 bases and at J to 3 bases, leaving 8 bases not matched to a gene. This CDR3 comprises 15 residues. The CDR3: CASSTAGGPVYEQYF. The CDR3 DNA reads TGTGCCAGTAGTACGGCGGGGGGTCCCGTCTACGAGCAGTACTTC.

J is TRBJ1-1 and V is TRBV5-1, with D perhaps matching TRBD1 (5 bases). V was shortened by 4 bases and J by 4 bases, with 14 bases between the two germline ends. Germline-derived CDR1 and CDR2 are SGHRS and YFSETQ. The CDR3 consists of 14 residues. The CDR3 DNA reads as TGCGCCAGCAGCCTTCAGGGTGTGCGCACTGAAGCTTTCTTT. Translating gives CASSLQGVRTEAFF.

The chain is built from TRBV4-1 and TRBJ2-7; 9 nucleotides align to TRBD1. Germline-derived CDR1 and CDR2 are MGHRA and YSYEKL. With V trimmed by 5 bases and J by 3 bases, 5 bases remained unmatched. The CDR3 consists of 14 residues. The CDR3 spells CASSYPGQGYEQYF. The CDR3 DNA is TGCGCCAGCAGCTATCCGGGACAGGGCTACGAGCAGTACTTC.

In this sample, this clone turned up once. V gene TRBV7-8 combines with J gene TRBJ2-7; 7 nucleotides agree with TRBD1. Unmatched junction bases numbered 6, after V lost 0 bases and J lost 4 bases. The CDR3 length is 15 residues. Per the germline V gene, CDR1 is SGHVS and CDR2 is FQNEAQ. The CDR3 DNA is TGTGCCAGCAGCTTAGCGCAGGGGGAAAGGTACGAGCAGTACTTC. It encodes CASSLAQGERYEQYF.

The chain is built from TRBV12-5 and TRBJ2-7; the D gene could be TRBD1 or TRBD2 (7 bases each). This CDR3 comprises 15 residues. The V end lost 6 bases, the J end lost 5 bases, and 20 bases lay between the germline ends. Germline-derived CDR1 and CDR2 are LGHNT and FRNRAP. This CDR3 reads CASGHGEGAGNEQYF. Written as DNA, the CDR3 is TGTGCTAGTGGGCATGGGGAGGGGGCGGGTAACGAGCAGTACTTC.

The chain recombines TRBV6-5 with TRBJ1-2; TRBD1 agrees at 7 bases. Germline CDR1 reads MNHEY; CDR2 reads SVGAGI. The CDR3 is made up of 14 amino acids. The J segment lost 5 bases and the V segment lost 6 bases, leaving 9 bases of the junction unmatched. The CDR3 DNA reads TGTGCCAGCAGAGCCCCAGGGACAGCATATGGCTACACCTTC. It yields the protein CASRAPGTAYGYTF.

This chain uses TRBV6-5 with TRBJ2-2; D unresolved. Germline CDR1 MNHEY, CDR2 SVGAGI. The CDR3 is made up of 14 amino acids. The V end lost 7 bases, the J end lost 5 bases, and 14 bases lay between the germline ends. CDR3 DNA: TGTGCCAGCATATTTGCCTATGGAACCGGGGAGCTGTTTTTT. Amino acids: CASIFAYGTGELFF.

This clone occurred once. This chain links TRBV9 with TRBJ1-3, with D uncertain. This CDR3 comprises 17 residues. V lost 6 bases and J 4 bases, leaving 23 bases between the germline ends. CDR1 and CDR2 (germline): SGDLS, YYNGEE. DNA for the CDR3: TGTGCCAGCACCCTGTCTCCCGTAGGAGGACCAGGAAACACCATATATTTT. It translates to CASTLSPVGGPGNTIYF.

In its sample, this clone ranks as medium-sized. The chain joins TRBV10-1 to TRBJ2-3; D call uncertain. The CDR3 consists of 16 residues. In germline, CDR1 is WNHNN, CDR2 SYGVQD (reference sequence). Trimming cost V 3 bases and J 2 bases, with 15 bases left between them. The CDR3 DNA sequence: TGCGCCAGCAGTGACGAGCCCGAGAAGCCCACAGATACGCAGTATTTT. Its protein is CASSDEPEKPTDTQYF.

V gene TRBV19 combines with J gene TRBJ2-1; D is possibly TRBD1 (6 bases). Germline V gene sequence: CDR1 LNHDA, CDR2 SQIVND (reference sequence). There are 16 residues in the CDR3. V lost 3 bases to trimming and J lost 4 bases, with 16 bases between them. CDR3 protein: CASSIARGNFYNEQFF. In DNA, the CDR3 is TGTGCCAGTAGTATTGCCAGGGGAAACTTTTACAATGAGCAGTTCTTC.

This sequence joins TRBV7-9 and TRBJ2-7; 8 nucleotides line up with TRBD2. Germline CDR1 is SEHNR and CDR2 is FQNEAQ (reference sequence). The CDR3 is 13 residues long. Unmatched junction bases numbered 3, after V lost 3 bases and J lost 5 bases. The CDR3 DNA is TGTGCCAGCAGCTTGGCGGGGGGAGACGAGCAGTACTTC. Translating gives CASSLAGGDEQYF.

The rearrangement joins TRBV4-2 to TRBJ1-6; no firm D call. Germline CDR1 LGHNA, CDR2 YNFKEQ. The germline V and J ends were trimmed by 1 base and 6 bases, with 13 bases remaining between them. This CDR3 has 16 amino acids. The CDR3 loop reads CASSQGATALNSPLHF. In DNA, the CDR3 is TGTGCCAGCAGCCAAGGAGCAACAGCCCTTAATTCACCCCTCCACTTT.

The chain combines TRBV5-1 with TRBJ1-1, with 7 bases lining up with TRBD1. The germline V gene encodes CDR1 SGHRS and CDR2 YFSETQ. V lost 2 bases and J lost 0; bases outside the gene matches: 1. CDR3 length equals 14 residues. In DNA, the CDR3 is TGCGCCAGCAGCTTAGGGGGCCTGAACACTGAAGCTTTCTTT. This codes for CASSLGGLNTEAFF.

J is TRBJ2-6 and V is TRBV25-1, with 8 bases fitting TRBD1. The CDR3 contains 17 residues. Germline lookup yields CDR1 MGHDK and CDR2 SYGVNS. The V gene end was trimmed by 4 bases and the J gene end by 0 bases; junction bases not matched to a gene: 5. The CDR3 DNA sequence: TGTGCCAGCAGTGCGATGACAGGGGCCTCTGGGGCCAACGTCCTGACTTTC. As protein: CASSAMTGASGANVLTF. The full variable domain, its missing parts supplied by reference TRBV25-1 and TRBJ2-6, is EADIYQTPRYLVIGTGKKITLECSQTMGHDKMYWYQQDPGMELHLIHYSYGVNSTEKGDLSSESTVSRIRTEHFPLTLESARPSHTSQYLCASSAMTGASGANVLTFGAGSRLTVL.

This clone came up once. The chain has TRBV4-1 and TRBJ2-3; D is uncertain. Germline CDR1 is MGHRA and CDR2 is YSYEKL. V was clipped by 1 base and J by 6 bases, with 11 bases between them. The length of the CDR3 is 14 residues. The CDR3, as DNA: TGCGCCAGCAGCCAAGCCTACCTGGCTGATACGCAGTATTTT. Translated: CASSQAYLADTQYF.

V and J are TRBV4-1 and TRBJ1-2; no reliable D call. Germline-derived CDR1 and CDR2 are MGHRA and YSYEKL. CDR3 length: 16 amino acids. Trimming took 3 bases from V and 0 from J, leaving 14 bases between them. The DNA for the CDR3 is TGCGCCAGCAGCCACCCCTTCGACCGTTCTAACTATGGCTACACCTTC. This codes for CASSHPFDRSNYGYTF.

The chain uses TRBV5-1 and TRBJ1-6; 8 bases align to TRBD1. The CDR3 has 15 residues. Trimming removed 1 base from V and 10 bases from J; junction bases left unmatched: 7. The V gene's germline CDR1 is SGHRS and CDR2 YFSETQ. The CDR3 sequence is CASSLLLQGASPLHF. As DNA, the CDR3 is TGCGCCAGCAGCTTGTTGTTGCAGGGGGCGTCACCCCTCCACTTT. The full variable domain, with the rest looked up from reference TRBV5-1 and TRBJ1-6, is KAGVTQTPRYLIKTRGQQVTLSCSPISGHRSVSWYQQTPGQGLQFLFEYFSETQRNKGNFPGRFSGRQFSNSRSEMNVSTLELGDSALYLCASSLLLQGASPLHFGNGTRLTVT.

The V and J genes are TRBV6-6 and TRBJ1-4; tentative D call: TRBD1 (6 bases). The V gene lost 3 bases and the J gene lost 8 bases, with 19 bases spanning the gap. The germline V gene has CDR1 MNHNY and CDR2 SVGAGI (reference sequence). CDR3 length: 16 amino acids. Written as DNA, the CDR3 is TGTGCCAGCAGTTATCCTGTCGGGGGGCTAGGGGAAAAACTGTTTTTT. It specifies CASSYPVGGLGEKLFF.

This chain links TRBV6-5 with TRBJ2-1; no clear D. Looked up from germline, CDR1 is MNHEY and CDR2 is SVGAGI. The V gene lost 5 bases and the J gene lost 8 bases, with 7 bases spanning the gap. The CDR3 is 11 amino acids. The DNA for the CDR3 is TGTGCCAGCAGTATTGGTCATGAGCAGTTCTTC. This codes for CASSIGHEQFF.

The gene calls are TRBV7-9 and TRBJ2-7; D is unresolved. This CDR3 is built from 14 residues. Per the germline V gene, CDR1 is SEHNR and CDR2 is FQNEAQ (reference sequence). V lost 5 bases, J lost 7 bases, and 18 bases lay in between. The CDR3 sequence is CASSLLPLDREQYF. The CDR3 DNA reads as TGTGCCAGCAGCCTACTCCCCTTGGATCGGGAGCAGTACTTC.

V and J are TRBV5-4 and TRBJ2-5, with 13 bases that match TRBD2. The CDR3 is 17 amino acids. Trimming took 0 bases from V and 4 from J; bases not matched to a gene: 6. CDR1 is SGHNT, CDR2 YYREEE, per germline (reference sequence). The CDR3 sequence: CASSLELAGGPGETQYF. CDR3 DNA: TGTGCCAGCAGCTTGGAACTAGCGGGAGGGCCAGGAGAGACCCAGTACTTC.

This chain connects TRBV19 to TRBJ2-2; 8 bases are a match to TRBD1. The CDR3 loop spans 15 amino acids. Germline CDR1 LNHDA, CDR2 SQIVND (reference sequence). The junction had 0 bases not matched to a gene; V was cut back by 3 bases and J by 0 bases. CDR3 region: CASSMTGANTGELFF. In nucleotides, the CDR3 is TGTGCCAGTAGTATGACAGGGGCGAACACCGGGGAGCTGTTTTTT.

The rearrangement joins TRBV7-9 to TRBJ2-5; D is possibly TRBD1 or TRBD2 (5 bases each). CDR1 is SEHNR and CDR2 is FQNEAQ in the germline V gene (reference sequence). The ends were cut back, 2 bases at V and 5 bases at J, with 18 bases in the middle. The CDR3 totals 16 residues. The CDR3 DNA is TGTGCCAGCAGCTTAAGTTTGGGGGACCGCGGGGAGACCCAGTACTTC. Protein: CASSLSLGDRGETQYF.

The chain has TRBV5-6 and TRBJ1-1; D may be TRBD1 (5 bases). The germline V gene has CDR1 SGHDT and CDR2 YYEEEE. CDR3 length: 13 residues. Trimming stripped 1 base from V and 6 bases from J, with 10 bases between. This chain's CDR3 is CASSLIRDPEAFF. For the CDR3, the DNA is TGTGCCAGCAGCTTGATCCGGGACCCTGAAGCTTTCTTT.

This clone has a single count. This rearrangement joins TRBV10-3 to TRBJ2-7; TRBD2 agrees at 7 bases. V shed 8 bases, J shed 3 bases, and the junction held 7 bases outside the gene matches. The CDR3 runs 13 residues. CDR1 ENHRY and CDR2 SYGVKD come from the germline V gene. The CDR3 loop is CAIGRGRNYEQYF. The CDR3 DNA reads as TGTGCCATCGGGCGGGGGAGGAACTACGAGCAGTACTTC.

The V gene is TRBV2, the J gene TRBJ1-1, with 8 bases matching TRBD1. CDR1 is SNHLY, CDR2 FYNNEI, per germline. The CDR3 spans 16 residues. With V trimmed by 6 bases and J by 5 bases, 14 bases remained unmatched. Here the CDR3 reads CASRDRQGPHETEAFF. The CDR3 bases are TGTGCCAGCAGGGATAGACAGGGGCCGCATGAAACTGAAGCTTTCTTT.